The sequence of this T cell receptor (beta chain) was determined in a study of T cell responses to AZD1222 COVID-19 vaccine. Comment on this clone: Antigen: not known.

The assay was immunoSEQ multiplex PCR, and TCRdb's table has in-frame clones only and misses some. The sample lists 130,000 or so clones, about 90% occurring once. Study findings and constraints: Mostly white British, mostly female donors; authors suggested clonal diversity may be underestimated.

Germline V gene sequence: CDR1 MNHEY, CDR2 SMNVEV (reference sequence). The CDR3 is made up of 13 amino acids. V was cut by 7 bases and J by 4 bases, with 13 bases left in between. The TCR sequence derives from an adult in good health. Sequences were derived from peripheral blood, sampled on day 0 of AZD1222 vaccination. The rearrangement joins TRBV27 to TRBJ1-1; D remains ambiguous. The CDR3 region is CASNGLHGTEAFF. The CDR3 DNA sequence: TGTGCCAGCAATGGTTTGCACGGCACTGAAGCTTTCTTT.